These 23 T cell receptor beta chains originate from one sample sequenced in a study of blood T cell repertoires in COVID-19. Here immunoSEQ multiplex PCR was the method, and the copy in TCRdb shows in-frame clones only, minus some. This table has a few hundred thousand clones, 88% appearing once. The sequencing sample was made of PBMCs or T cells enriched from blood (not recorded which). Source of these receptors: a middle-aged woman who had recovered from COVID-19.

The chain joins TRBV18 to TRBJ1-5; D not resolved. The germline gives CDR1 KGHSH, CDR2 LQKENI. The ends were cut back, 5 bases at V and 7 bases at J, with 15 bases in the middle. The CDR3 runs 14 residues. Here the CDR3 reads CASSEVVGEQPQHF. As DNA, the CDR3 is TGTGCCAGCTCAGAGGTGGTTGGGGAGCAGCCCCAGCATTTT.

The CDR3 region has the DNA TGTGCCAGCAGCCCGAAGGTGGGGGGGGTCACCTACAATGAGCAGTTCTTC. Amino acid sequence: CASSPKVGGVTYNEQFF. The chain couples TRBV3-1 (or the pseudogene TRBV3-2) to TRBJ2-1; 7 bases are shared with TRBD2. J was trimmed by 2 bases and V by 4 bases; bases with no gene match: 11. The CDR3 consists of 17 residues. CDR1 is LGHDT and CDR2 is YNNKEL in the germline V gene (reference sequence).

The J gene is TRBJ2-1, the V gene TRBV6-1; D possibly corresponds to TRBD2 (5 bases). Germline values: CDR1 MNHNS, CDR2 SASEGT. The CDR3 contains 17 residues. Trimming took off 3 bases at V and 6 bases at J, with 21 bases between the two ends. The CDR3 loop is CASSDPRGWRTSNEQFF. The CDR3 region has the DNA TGTGCCAGCAGTGACCCGCGAGGGTGGCGGACGAGCAATGAGCAGTTCTTC.

The chain uses TRBV25-1 and TRBJ1-6, with D perhaps TRBD1 (6 bases). Trimming shortened V by 4 bases and J by 10 bases, and 14 bases separated the two germline ends. Germline V CDR1 and CDR2: MGHDK, SYGVNS. The CDR3 length is 14 residues. The CDR3 DNA follows: TGTGCCAGCAGTGCCTTACAGGGCGGATCACCCCTCCACTTT. As protein: CASSALQGGSPLHF.

The genes are TRBV10-3 and TRBJ1-3; no clear D. V gave up 10 bases and J gave up 2 bases, with 12 bases separating them. The CDR3 has 13 residues. The germline V gene has CDR1 ENHRY and CDR2 SYGVKD. The CDR3 loop is CANQEGAGNTIYF. CDR3 DNA sequence: TGTGCCAATCAAGAGGGCGCTGGAAACACCATATATTTT.

This clone was found once. The rearrangement joins TRBV5-4 to TRBJ1-2; 8 bases are shared with TRBD1. The CDR3 totals 14 residues. CDR1 is SGHNT, CDR2 YYREEE, per germline (reference sequence). The V and J ends lost 3 bases and 8 bases, in that order; junction bases with no gene match: 9. The CDR3 region is CASSSTDRVGGYTF. CDR3 in DNA: TGTGCCAGCAGCTCCACGGACAGGGTCGGCGGCTACACCTTC.

This chain links TRBV5-1 with TRBJ1-4, with TRBD1 identical over 9 bases. The CDR3 spans 14 residues. The V gene's germline CDR1 is SGHRS and CDR2 YFSETQ. Trimming at V came to 4 bases and at J to 7 bases, leaving 5 bases not matched to a gene. The CDR3, as DNA: TGCGCCAGCAGCCCCGACAGGGGGGGTGAAAAACTGTTTTTT. The encoded protein is CASSPDRGGEKLFF.

The chain is built from TRBV19 and TRBJ2-3; a possible D gene is TRBD1 (5 bases). V was clipped by 3 bases and J by 2 bases, with 6 bases between them. This CDR3 comprises 13 residues. Germline CDR1 is LNHDA and CDR2 is SQIVND (reference sequence). CDR3 nucleotides: TGTGCCAGTAGTATGGACACCACAGATACGCAGTATTTT. The encoded protein is CASSMDTTDTQYF.

The chain is built from TRBV19 and TRBJ2-5; D may be TRBD1 (5 bases). The CDR3 consists of 13 residues. In germline, CDR1 is LNHDA, CDR2 SQIVND (reference sequence). V was pared by 7 bases and J by 6 bases, with 15 bases between. CDR3 bases: TGTGCCAGTACCTTCCAGGGAATGAAGACCCAGTACTTC. Translating gives CASTFQGMKTQYF.

This clone was observed a few times. The chain joins TRBV27 to TRBJ1-4; possibly TRBD1 for D (6 bases). Germline V gene sequence: CDR1 MNHEY, CDR2 SMNVEV (reference sequence). V lost 6 bases and J lost 8, with 28 bases in between. The CDR3 totals 18 residues. CDR3 sequence (DNA): TGTGCCAGCAGCCTCCAAGCTACAACGACAGGCTTTCGGGAAAAACTGTTTTTT. Amino acids: CASSLQATTTGFREKLFF. The variable domain in full, with the rest retrieved from reference TRBV27 and TRBJ1-4, is EAQVTQNPRYLITVTGKKLTVTCSQNMNHEYMSWYRQDPGLGLRQIYYSMNVEVTDKGDVPEGYKVSRKEKRNFPLILESPSPNQTSLYFCASSLQATTTGFREKLFFGSGTQLSVL.

This sequence joins TRBV12-3 or TRBV12-4 and TRBJ1-2; D not resolved. This CDR3 comprises 12 residues. The V end was cut by 6 bases, the J end by 7 bases, with 12 bases between. The CDR3 bases are TGTGCCAGCAGCTCGGCAGGTTTTGGCTACACCTTC. This encodes CASSSAGFGYTF.

This chain connects TRBV27 to TRBJ2-1; the match to TRBD2 covers 7 bases. The germline V gene encodes CDR1 MNHEY and CDR2 SMNVEV (reference sequence). The length of the CDR3 is 12 residues. The V gene end was trimmed by 6 bases and the J gene end by 8 bases; junction bases not matched to a gene: 4. The CDR3 bases are TGTGCCAGCAGAGGTGGGGGGGATGAGCAGTTCTTC. Protein product: CASRGGGDEQFF.

This chain connects TRBV29-1 to TRBJ1-1; tentatively, D is TRBD1 (6 bases). Trimming removed 0 bases from V and 3 bases from J, with 14 bases in between. From germline, CDR1 is SQVTM and CDR2 ANQGSEA. The CDR3 is 15 amino acids. CDR3 sequence (DNA): TGCAGCGTTGAAGAATGGGGGGGCGGTTACACTGAAGCTTTCTTT. Translation gives CSVEEWGGGYTEAFF.

The chain links TRBV5-1 to TRBJ2-7; D gene ambiguous. The V gene lost 4 bases and the J gene lost 7 bases, with 15 bases spanning the gap. Germline values: CDR1 SGHRS, CDR2 YFSETQ. The CDR3 is made up of 13 amino acids. The DNA of the CDR3 is TGCGCCAGCAGCCCACCCACCGACTTGGAGCAGTACTTC. This codes for CASSPPTDLEQYF.

V gene TRBV10-3 combines with J gene TRBJ2-3; TRBD2 matches 14 bases. The germline CDR1 and CDR2 sequences are ENHRY and SYGVKD. V was clipped by 3 bases and J by 6 bases; unmatched bases: 14. This CDR3 is built from 19 residues. In DNA, the CDR3 is TGTGCCATCAGTGAAAACCCAGGACAGGGACTAGCGGGAGCTGATACGCAGTATTTT. It encodes CAISENPGQGLAGADTQYF.

The chain combines TRBV4-3 with TRBJ1-1; TRBD1 might be the D (6 bases). Trimming removed 3 bases at V and 1 base at J, with 15 bases between. CDR1 and CDR2 (germline): LGHNA, YSLEER. This CDR3 comprises 16 residues. The CDR3 sequence: CASSQGPGQANTEAFF. CDR3 sequence (DNA): TGCGCCAGCAGCCAGGGACCGGGACAAGCGAACACTGAAGCTTTCTTT.

This clone was counted once. The rearrangement links TRBV3-1 (or the pseudogene TRBV3-2) to TRBJ2-7, with TRBD1 matching 7 bases. Germline values: CDR1 LGHDT, CDR2 YNNKEL (reference sequence). This CDR3 contains 17 residues. V gave up 3 bases and J gave up 6 bases; unmatched junction bases: 17. The CDR3 loop reads CASSHHSSPGQRPEQYF. The CDR3 DNA follows: TGTGCCAGCAGCCATCACTCGTCTCCGGGACAGCGGCCCGAGCAGTACTTC.

This clone was detected only a few times. The V call is TRBV10-3, the J call TRBJ1-5, with D possibly being TRBD1 (6 bases). Germline assignment: CDR1 ENHRY and CDR2 SYGVKD. V lost 6 bases and J 3 bases, leaving 9 bases between the germline ends. CDR3 size: 13 residues. CDR3 sequence reads: CAIRQGLNQPQHF. For the CDR3, the DNA is TGTGCCATCAGACAGGGCCTCAATCAGCCCCAGCATTTT.

J is TRBJ1-1 and V is TRBV18, with a possible D match to TRBD1 (6 bases). The V end lost 2 bases, the J end lost 1 base, and 11 bases lay between the germline ends. Germline values: CDR1 KGHSH, CDR2 LQKENI. The CDR3 extends over 15 amino acids. CDR3 DNA: TGTGCCAGCTCACCATCTTCCAGGGGGAACACTGAAGCTTTCTTT. This sequence encodes CASSPSSRGNTEAFF.

This clone was observed once. The V and J genes are TRBV29-1 and TRBJ2-5; the D gene is possibly TRBD1 (5 bases). The length of the CDR3 is 14 residues. Trimming took off 3 bases at V and 2 bases at J, with 13 bases between the two ends. In germline, CDR1 is SQVTM, CDR2 ANQGSEA. In DNA, the CDR3 is TGCAGCGTTGAGGGGCTTGGCTCACAAGAGACCCAGTACTTC. This sequence encodes CSVEGLGSQETQYF.

The chain has TRBV5-6 and TRBJ2-5; the D gene is possibly TRBD1 (6 bases). In germline, CDR1 is SGHDT, CDR2 YYEEEE. V gave up 4 bases and J gave up 11 bases, with 15 bases separating them. CDR3 length: 12 residues. CDR3 in DNA: TGTGCCAGCAGCGAGGACAGAAGGGGACAGTACTTC. This gives the protein CASSEDRRGQYF.

This chain links TRBV2 with TRBJ1-2, with 8 bases aligning to TRBD1. CDR1 and CDR2 (germline): SNHLY, FYNNEI. This CDR3 has 13 amino acids. V lost 6 bases to trimming and J lost 4 bases; unmatched junction nucleotides: 4. The CDR3 here is CASRSGGFYGYTF. Written as DNA, the CDR3 is TGTGCCAGCAGGTCAGGGGGCTTCTATGGCTACACCTTC.

CDR3 sequence: CASTLTGGNTEAFF. CDR3 nucleotides: TGTGCCAGCACTCTGACAGGGGGCAACACTGAAGCTTTCTTT. The J gene is TRBJ1-1, the V gene TRBV25-1, with 10 nucleotides matching TRBD1. This CDR3 has 14 amino acids. Germline-derived CDR1 and CDR2 are MGHDK and SYGVNS. Trimming removed 7 bases from V and 2 bases from J; junction bases left unmatched: 4.